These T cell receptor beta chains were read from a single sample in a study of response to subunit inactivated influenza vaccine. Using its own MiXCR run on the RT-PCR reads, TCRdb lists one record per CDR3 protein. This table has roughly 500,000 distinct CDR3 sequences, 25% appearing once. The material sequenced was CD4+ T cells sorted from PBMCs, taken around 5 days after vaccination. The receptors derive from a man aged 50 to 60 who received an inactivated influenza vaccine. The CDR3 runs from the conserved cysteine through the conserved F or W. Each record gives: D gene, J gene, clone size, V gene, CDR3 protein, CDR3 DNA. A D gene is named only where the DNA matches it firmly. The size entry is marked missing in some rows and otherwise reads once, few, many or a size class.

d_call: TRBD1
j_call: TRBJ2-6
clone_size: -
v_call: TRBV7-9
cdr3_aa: CASSPRTGPNVLTF
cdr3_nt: TGTGCCAGCAGCCCACGGACAGGGCCCAACGTCCTGACTTTC

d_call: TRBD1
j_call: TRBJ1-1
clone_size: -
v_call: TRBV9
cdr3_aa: CASSARGQANMNTEAFF
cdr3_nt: TGTGCCAGCAGCGCTCGGGGACAGGCTAACATGAACACTGAAGCTTTCTTT

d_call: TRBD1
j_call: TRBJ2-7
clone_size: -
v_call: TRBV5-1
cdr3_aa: CASSRDRVFYEQYF
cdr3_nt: TGCGCCAGCAGCCGGGACAGGGTTTTCTACGAGCAGTACTTC

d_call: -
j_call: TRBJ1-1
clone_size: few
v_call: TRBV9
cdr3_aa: CASSAQTGMNTEAFF
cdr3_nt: TGTGCCAGCAGCGCCCAGACAGGTATGAACACTGAAGCTTTCTTT

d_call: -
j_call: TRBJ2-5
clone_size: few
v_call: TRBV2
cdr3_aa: CASSQGGPQETQYF
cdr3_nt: TGTGCCAGCAGTCAGGGAGGTCCCCAAGAGACCCAGTACTTC

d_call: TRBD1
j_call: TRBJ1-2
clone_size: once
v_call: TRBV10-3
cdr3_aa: CASTGQGIPYTF
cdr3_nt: TGTGCCTCAACCGGACAGGGGATCCCTTACACCTTC

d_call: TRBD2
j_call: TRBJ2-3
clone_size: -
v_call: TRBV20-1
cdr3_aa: CSGTSGSLGLDTQYF
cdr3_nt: TGCAGTGGGACTAGCGGGAGCCTTGGACTTGATACGCAGTATTTT

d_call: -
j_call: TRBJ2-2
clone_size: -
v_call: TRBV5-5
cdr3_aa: CASSLAEIGELFF
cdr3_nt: TGTGCCAGCAGCTTGGCTGAAATCGGGGAGCTGTTTTTT

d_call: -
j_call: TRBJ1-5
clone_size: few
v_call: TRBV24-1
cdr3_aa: CATSDRGKTQPQHF
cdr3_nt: TGTGCCACCAGTGACCGGGGCAAGACTCAGCCCCAGCATTTT

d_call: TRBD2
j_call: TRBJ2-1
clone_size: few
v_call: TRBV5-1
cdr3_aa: CASNPGLAGSITYNEQFF
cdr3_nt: TGCGCCAGCAATCCGGGACTAGCGGGTTCTATTACCTACAATGAGCAGTTCTTC

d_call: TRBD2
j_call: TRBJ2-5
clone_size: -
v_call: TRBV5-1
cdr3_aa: CASTLSGGQETQYF
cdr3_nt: TGCGCCAGCACCCTTTCGGGGGGACAAGAGACCCAGTACTTC

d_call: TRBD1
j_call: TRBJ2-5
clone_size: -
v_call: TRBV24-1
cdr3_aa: CATSDLGTGEETQYF
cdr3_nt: TGTGCCACCAGTGACCTAGGGACAGGGGAAGAGACCCAGTACTTC

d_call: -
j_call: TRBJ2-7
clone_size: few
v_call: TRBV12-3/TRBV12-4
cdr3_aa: CASSFGDTDYEQYF
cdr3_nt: TGTGCCAGCAGTTTTGGGGACACAGACTACGAGCAGTACTTC